Described below is a single TCR beta chain sequence and its context. There is no known antigen for this receptor. Base-call qualities are not available, and no considerably larger clone is one nucleotide away. The germline V gene encodes CDR1 SEHNR and CDR2 FQNEAQ (reference sequence). V is pared back by 5 bases and J by 8 bases, with 15 bases lying between the germline termini. The CDR3 starts with the cysteine, ends with the phenylalanine, and has 14 residues. Solely the CDR3 DNA is kept, with 42 bases framed from the first base. These data belong to a study of T cells in Graves' hyperthyroidism and ophthalmopathy (dated by TCRdb to about 2019). As for the study more broadly: To identify TCR V-J signatures that set the groups apart, the researchers used a discovery cohort of 100 or so patients, made up of 43 with Graves' ophthalmopathy and 57 with stable Graves' hyperthyroidism. The roughly 90 discovery patients were divided at random into training and test sets in a 7:3 ratio. After blood sampling, hyperthyroidism patients were treated with methimazole at a starting dose of 30 mg daily, and ophthalmopathy patients were treated with high-dose intravenous methylprednisolone. According to the paper, TCR Vbeta CDR3 sequencing was carried out on more than 120 peripheral blood samples, which came from 40 to 45 ophthalmopathy, about 75 hyperthyroidism and roughly 17 progressor patients. In several Graves' hyperthyroidism patients, the study also compared T-cell repertoires from thyroid tissue with T-cell repertoires from blood. Prospective prediction of ophthalmopathy was tested in an independent validation cohort of approximately 19 hyperthyroidism patients and 17 patients who later progressed to ophthalmopathy.

The TCR beta CDR3 regions were amplified from RNA transcripts. The first round of RT-PCR for the TCR CDR3 was performed with the HTBI primer set and the Qiagen OneStep RT-PCR kit. The libraries were constructed in a second round of multiplex PCR and then size-selected and purified. The libraries were sequenced on an Illumina HiSeq2000 using paired-end 100 bp reads. Concerning the study's data processing: Raw data were processed with SOAPnuke, discarding reads with adapters, uncalled bases, mean Phred below 15, or no exact constant-primer or identifier match. High-quality paired reads were merged using COPE v1.2.5, and each unique nucleotide sequence was defined as a clonotype. MiTCR v1.1 was used to align clonotypes to the IMGT TRBV, TRBD and TRBJ reference segments. Analysis was restricted to V-J combinations with a frequency above 0.0001, which covered 98% to 99.2% of repertoires. The TCS score was defined as F50 (clonal expansion) divided by E x V (chaos), with BLOSUM62-based TCRdist calculated between CDR3 peptides within each V-J. Welch's t-statistics and random forest reduced fewer than 550 V-J features to roughly 13, which were used in a naive Bayes classifier (R e1071). The similarity between thyroid and blood repertoires was quantified using the Morisita-Horn index. TCRdb's own reprocessing of the public reads used fastp at Q25 and MiXCR and kept productive beta chains. Entries are consolidated by CDR3 protein sequence, retaining the most common genes and DNA. What appears here as the V and J calls and clone size reflects TCRdb's work, not the paper's. Across this sample there are approximately 700,000 distinct CDR3 sequences, with approximately 42% seen only once. Of the sample, approximately 6.8% falls within the top ten clones.

Exclusion was applied to patients with uncontrolled infections, other autoimmune diseases, pregnancy or lactation. Diagnoses were established on the basis of clinical symptoms, serum thyroxine and TRAb, thyroid ultrasound, and orbital computed tomography. Total RNA was extracted with Trizol reagent, and quality was checked on an Agilent 2100 Bioanalyzer. Here is what the overall study found, with its caveats: In cross-validation, a model built on a 13 V-J signature told ophthalmopathy apart from stable hyperthyroidism with approximately 91% sensitivity and 81% to 82% specificity, and in testing the same model reached 80%/75%. In validation, the model predicted progression to ophthalmopathy with approximately 71% sensitivity and roughly 75% specificity, a median of 6.5 months before onset. Most expanded thyroid clonotypes (frequency above 0.001) were also detected in blood, a finding suggesting that blood repertoires may reflect thyroid immune responses. Sample size was not statistically predetermined, and blinding of investigators to group allocation was not performed.

The receptor was isolated from an adult man with Graves' disease, either hyperthyroidism or ophthalmopathy (not recorded which). The sequenced sample consisted of peripheral blood or thyroid tissue (not recorded which). The rearranged segments are TRBV7-9 and TRBJ1-4; the D gene remains uncertain. The nucleotides read TGTGCCAGCAGCCAGGCGGGGTTCAGGGAAAAACTGTTTTTT. This is translated as CASSQAGFREKLFF.